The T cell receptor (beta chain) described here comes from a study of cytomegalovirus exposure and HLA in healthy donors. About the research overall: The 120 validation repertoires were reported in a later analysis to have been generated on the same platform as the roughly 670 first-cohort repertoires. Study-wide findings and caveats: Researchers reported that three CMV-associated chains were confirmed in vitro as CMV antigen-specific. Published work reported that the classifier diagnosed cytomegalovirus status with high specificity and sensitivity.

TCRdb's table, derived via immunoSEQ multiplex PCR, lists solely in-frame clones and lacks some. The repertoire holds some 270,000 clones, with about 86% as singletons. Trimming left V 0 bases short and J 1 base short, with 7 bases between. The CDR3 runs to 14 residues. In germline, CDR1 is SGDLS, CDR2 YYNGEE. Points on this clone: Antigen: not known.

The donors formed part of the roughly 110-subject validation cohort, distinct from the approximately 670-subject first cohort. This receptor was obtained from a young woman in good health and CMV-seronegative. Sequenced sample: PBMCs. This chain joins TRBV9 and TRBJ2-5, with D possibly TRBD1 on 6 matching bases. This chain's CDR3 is CASSVVGAQETQYF. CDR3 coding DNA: TGTGCCAGCAGCGTAGTGGGGGCCCAAGAGACCCAGTACTTC. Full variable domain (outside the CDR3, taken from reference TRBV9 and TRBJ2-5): DSGVTQTPKHLITATGQRVTLRCSPRSGDLSVYWYQQSLDQGLQFLIQYYNGEERAKGNILERFSAQQFPDLHSELNLSSLELGDSALYFCASSVVGAQETQYFGPGTRLLVL.